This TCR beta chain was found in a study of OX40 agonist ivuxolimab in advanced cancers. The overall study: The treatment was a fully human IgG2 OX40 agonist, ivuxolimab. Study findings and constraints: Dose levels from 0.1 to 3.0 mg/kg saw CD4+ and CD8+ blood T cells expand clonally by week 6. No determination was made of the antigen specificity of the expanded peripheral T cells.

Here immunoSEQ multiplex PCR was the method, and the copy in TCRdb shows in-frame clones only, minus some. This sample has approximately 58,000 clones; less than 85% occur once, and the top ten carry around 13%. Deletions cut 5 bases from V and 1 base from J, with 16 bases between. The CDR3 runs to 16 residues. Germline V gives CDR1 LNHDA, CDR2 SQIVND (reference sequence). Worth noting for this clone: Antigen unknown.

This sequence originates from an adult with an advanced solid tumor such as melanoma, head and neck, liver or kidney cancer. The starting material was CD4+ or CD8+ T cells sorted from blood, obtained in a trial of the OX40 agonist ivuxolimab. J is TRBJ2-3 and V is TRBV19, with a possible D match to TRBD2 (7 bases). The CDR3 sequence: CASSRGGGSGTDTQYF. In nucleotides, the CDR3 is TGTGCCAGTAGTCGGGGAGGGGGTTCGGGCACAGATACGCAGTATTTT.